This T cell receptor beta chain was captured in a study of cytomegalovirus exposure and HLA in healthy donors. Across the study: Ancestry clustering placed more than 65% of 350 to 500 genotyped donors in the Caucasian-associated cluster.

CDR3 length: 15 residues. V gave up 3 bases and J gave up 4 bases; unmatched junction bases: 6. CDR1 and CDR2 from the germline V gene are MDHEN and SYDVKM. General study results and limits: The productive fraction for most TCR beta V segments was about 87% or about 30% in an earlier analysis. A later analysis reportedly identified an Asian-associated ancestry cluster as carrying fewer N-insertions than the 666-donor mean.

This PCR relied on a set of 60 Vbeta primers and 13 Jbeta primers. Generated by immunoSEQ multiplex PCR, the TCRdb table keeps only in-frame clones and is missing some. The sample includes just over 150,000 clones, around 84% of them seen just once. In regard to this clone: Its antigen is not identified.

This sequence joins TRBV28 and TRBJ2-3, with TRBD1 matching over 8 bases. The receptor's source is a man aged 18-30 years in good health and CMV-seronegative. Sequencing was done on a sample of PBMCs. CDR3 nucleotides: TGTGCCAGCAGTTTCGCAGGGGGCTGGTCAGATACGCAGTATTTT. Encoded protein: CASSFAGGWSDTQYF.